The 15 T cell receptor beta chains below all came from one sample that was sequenced in a study of T cell repertoires in aging, cancer and after chemotherapy (dated by TCRdb to the late 2010s). Sequencing instrument: Illumina MiSeq. Rearranged TRB sequences spanning V, D and J segments were amplified by multiplex touch-down PCR using a mixed TRB-A/B primer pool. TCRdb reprocessed the public reads (quality trimming at Q25 with fastp, clone calling with MiXCR) and kept in-frame beta chains. For every CDR3 protein sequence, its rows merge into one entry that carries the most common genes and DNA. In all, the sample holds around 4,000 distinct CDR3 sequences, and roughly 29% of those were seen once. The ten largest clones capture 35% to 50% of the sample. TCR beta rearrangements were amplified from genomic DNA isolated from peripheral blood, not from sorted cells or RNA. The source material was blood. These receptors came from a human donor in good health.

This clonotype qualifies as medium-sized. The genes are TRBV6-1 and TRBJ2-1; 10 bases agree with TRBD2. The germline gives CDR1 MNHNS, CDR2 SASEGT. Losses at the gene ends were 6 bases for V and 3 bases for J; bases not matched to a gene: 2. The CDR3 covers 14 residues. CDR3 DNA sequence: TGTGCCAGCAGCCAGCGGGAGGGCTACAATGAGCAGTTCTTC. Its translation is CASSQREGYNEQFF.

This clonotype was picked up a small number of times. The chain combines TRBV20-1 with TRBJ2-1, with 8 bases lining up with TRBD1. The CDR3 is made up of 15 amino acids. The ends lost 6 bases at V and 5 bases at J; junction bases unmatched: 12. Germline values: CDR1 DFQATT, CDR2 SNEGSKA (reference sequence). In nucleotides, the CDR3 is TGCAGTGCGACTCCGGGACAGGCGTCGGACAATGAGCAGTTCTTC. Translating it yields CSATPGQASDNEQFF.

By share of the sample, this clonotype is medium-sized. This chain's CDR3 is CAVQGATTGELFF. The DNA for the CDR3 is TGTGCCGTACAGGGGGCTACTACCGGGGAGCTGTTTTTT. The chain links TRBV10-3 to TRBJ2-2; 9 nucleotides agree with TRBD1. CDR3 length equals 13 residues. CDR1 is ENHRY, CDR2 SYGVKD, per germline. Losses at the gene ends were 11 bases for V and 5 bases for J; bases not matched to a gene: 6.

This rearrangement joins TRBV5-1 to TRBJ2-1; TRBD2 matches at 11 bases. The V gene's germline CDR1 is SGHRS and CDR2 YFSETQ. Losses at the gene ends were 2 bases for V and 7 bases for J; bases not matched to a gene: 5. The CDR3 has 15 residues. The CDR3 region has the DNA TGCGCCAGCAGCTTAAAACTAGCGGGAGCGAATGAGCAGTTCTTC. Protein sequence: CASSLKLAGANEQFF.

The chain is built from TRBV13 and TRBJ1-2; D gene unclear. Germline CDR1 PRHDT, CDR2 FYEKMQ (reference sequence). Trimming removed 8 bases from V and 8 bases from J, with 21 bases in between. The CDR3 spans 14 residues. The CDR3 here is CASGRANRNTGYTF. The DNA of the CDR3 is TGTGCCAGCGGACGCGCCAACCGGAATACGGGCTACACCTTC.

In its sample, this clonotype is medium-sized. The rearrangement joins TRBV12-3 or TRBV12-4 to TRBJ2-1; D unresolved. CDR3 length: 13 residues. V lost 6 bases to trimming and J lost 9 bases, with 15 bases between them. The CDR3 DNA follows: TGTGCCAGCAGCGGCAGGTTAGGCGGTGAGCAGTTCTTC. Translating gives CASSGRLGGEQFF.

This clonotype turned up a few times. The J gene is TRBJ2-3, the V gene TRBV7-2; D uncertain. Trimming left V 3 bases short and J 2 bases short, with 9 bases between. This CDR3 spans 14 amino acids. Germline loops: CDR1 SGHTA, CDR2 FQGNSA. DNA for the CDR3: TGTGCCAGCAGCTTGAGGATCCACACAGATACGCAGTATTTT. This codes for CASSLRIHTDTQYF.

This clonotype was detected only a few times. The chain has TRBV5-4 and TRBJ2-4, with D possibly matching TRBD2 (5 bases). Trimming took 3 bases from V and 0 from J, leaving 13 bases between them. Germline V gene sequence: CDR1 SGHNT, CDR2 YYREEE (reference sequence). This CDR3 has 16 residues. CDR3: CASSSEGGLAKNIQYF. The CDR3 DNA is TGTGCCAGCAGCTCAGAGGGCGGCTTAGCCAAAAACATTCAGTACTTC.

In this sample, this clonotype turned up a few times. V usage is TRBV6-6 and J usage is TRBJ1-5; D is unresolved. CDR1 and CDR2 (germline): MNHNY, SVGAGI (reference sequence). V was clipped by 0 bases and J by 5 bases, with 11 bases between them. This CDR3 has 15 residues. CDR3 region: CASSYSEGLDQPQHF. CDR3 nucleotides: TGTGCCAGCAGTTACTCAGAGGGCTTGGATCAGCCCCAGCATTTT.

This clonotype is deemed medium-sized. The genes are TRBV12-3 or TRBV12-4 and TRBJ2-2; 11 bases are a match to TRBD1. After removal of 6 bases from V and 7 bases from J, the junction contained 4 bases not matched to a gene. There are 14 residues in the CDR3. The CDR3 is CASSLGQGVGELFF. CDR3 nucleotides: TGTGCCAGCAGCTTGGGACAGGGGGTCGGGGAGCTGTTTTTT.

By frequency in the sample, this clonotype is medium-sized. The gene calls are TRBV29-1 and TRBJ1-3; D call uncertain. Trimming cost V 7 bases and J 0 bases, with 7 bases left between them. Germline CDR1 and CDR2: SQVTM and ANQGSEA. The CDR3 length is 12 residues. CDR3 coding DNA: TGCAGCGCAGGACGCTCTGGAAACACCATATATTTT. This encodes CSAGRSGNTIYF.

As for this clonotype: The junction departs from the called germline gene at one end, perhaps through a read error. The rearrangement uses TRBV7-6 and TRBJ1-5; D is ambiguous. The CDR3 runs 13 residues. CDR1 is SGHVS, CDR2 FNYEAQ, per germline. CDR3 sequence: CASSLSDYQHQHF. CDR3 DNA sequence: TGTGCCAGCAGCTTATCGGACTATCAGCACCAGCATTTT.

The chain uses TRBV5-6 and TRBJ1-2, with D tentatively TRBD1 (6 bases). The germline V and J ends were trimmed by 3 bases and 0 bases, with 12 bases remaining between them. CDR1 and CDR2 from the germline V gene are SGHDT and YYEEEE. The length of the CDR3 is 15 residues. The CDR3: CASSWGHLPNYGYTF. The CDR3 coding sequence is TGTGCCAGCAGCTGGGGGCACCTACCTAACTATGGCTACACCTTC.

V usage is TRBV24-1 and J usage is TRBJ2-2; D possibly corresponds to TRBD1 (5 bases). Per the germline V gene, CDR1 is KGHDR and CDR2 is SFDVKD. The length of the CDR3 is 15 residues. Deletions cut 4 bases from V and 0 bases from J, with 8 bases between. For the CDR3, the DNA is TGTGCCACCAGTGACCCGACAGCGAACACCGGGGAGCTGTTTTTT. Translated, it gives CATSDPTANTGELFF.

V and J are TRBV7-9 and TRBJ2-7, with 8 bases aligning to TRBD2. From germline, CDR1 is SEHNR and CDR2 FQNEAQ (reference sequence). The CDR3 totals 15 residues. V lost 5 bases to trimming and J lost 3 bases; unmatched junction nucleotides: 9. CDR3 protein: CASSLTHSGGYEQYF. The CDR3 coding sequence is TGTGCCAGCAGCCTGACGCACAGCGGGGGCTACGAGCAGTACTTC.